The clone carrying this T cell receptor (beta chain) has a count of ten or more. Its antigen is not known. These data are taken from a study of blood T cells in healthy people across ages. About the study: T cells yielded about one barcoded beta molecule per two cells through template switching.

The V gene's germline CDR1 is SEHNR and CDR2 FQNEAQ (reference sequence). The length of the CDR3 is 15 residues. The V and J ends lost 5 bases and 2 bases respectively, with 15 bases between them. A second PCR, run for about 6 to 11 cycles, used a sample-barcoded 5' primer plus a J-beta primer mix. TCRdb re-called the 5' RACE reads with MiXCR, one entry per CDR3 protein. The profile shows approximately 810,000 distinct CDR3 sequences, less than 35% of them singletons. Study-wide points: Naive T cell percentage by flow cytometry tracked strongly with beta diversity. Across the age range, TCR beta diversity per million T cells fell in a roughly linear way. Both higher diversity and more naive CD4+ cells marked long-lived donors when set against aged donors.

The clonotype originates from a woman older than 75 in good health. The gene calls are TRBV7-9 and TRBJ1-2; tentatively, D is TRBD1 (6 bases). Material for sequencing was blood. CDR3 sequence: CASSPREGGNYGYTF. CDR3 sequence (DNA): TGTGCCAGCAGCCCCCGCGAGGGGGGCAACTATGGCTACACCTTC. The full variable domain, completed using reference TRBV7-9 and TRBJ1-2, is DTGVSQNPRHKITKRGQNVTFRCDPISEHNRLYWYRQTLGQGPEFLTYFQNEAQLEKSRLLSDRFSAERPKGSFSTLEIQRTEQGDSAMYLCASSPREGGNYGYTFGSGTRLTVV.